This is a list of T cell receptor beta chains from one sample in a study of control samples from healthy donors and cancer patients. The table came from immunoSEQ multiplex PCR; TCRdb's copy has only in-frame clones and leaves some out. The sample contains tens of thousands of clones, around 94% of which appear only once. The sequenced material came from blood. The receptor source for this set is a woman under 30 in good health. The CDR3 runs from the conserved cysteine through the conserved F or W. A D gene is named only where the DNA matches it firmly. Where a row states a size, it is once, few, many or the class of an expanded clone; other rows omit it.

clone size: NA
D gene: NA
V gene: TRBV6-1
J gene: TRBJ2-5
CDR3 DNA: TGTGCCAGCAGTGAGCCAGGGTACGGGACCCAGTACTTC
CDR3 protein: CASSEPGYGTQYF

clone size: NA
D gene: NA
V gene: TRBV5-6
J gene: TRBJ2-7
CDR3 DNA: TGTGCCAGCAGGGGAGATTCCTACGAGCAGTACTTC
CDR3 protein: CASRGDSYEQYF

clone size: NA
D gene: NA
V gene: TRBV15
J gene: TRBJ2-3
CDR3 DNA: TGTGCCACCAGCACTCCTTACAGAAACACAGATACGCAGTATTTT
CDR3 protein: CATSTPYRNTDTQYF

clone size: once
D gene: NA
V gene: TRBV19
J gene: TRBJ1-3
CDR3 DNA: TGTGCCAGTAGTAGGACAGACTCTGGAAACACCATATATTTT
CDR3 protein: CASSRTDSGNTIYF

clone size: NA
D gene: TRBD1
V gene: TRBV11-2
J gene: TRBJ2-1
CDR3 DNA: TGTGCCAGCAGCCGAAGAACAGGGGCCTTTTACAATGAGCAGTTCTTC
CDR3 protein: CASSRRTGAFYNEQFF

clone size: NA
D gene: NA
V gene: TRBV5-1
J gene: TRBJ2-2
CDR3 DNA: TGCGCCAGCAGTTTTACAGTGAACACCGGGGAGCTGTTTTTT
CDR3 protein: CASSFTVNTGELFF

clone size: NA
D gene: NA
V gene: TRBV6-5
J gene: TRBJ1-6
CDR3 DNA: TGTGCCAGCAGTCCCCCGGGGGGAATGGGTTCACCCCTCCACTTT
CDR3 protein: CASSPPGGMGSPLHF

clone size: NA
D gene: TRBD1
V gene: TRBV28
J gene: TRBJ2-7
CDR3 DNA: TGTGCCAGCACCTTGGCCGGGACAGGGGGCTACGAGCAGTACTTC
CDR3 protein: CASTLAGTGGYEQYF

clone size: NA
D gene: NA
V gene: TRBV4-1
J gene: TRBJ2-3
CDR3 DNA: TGCGCCAGCAGCCAAGTAGGTAGACTCATATCTGGAGATACGCAGTATTTT
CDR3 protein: CASSQVGRLISGDTQYF

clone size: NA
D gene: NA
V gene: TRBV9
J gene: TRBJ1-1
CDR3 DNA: TGTGCCAGCAGCTCACCCGGCGGGTTGCCTGAAGCTTTCTTT
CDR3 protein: CASSSPGGLPEAFF

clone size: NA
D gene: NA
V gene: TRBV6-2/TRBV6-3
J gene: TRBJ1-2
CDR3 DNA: TGTGCCAGCAGTTACTCCCAGATTTATGGCTACACCTTC
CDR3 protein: CASSYSQIYGYTF

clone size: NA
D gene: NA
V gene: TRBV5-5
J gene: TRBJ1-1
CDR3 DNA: TGTGCCAGCACCCTGATGGGGCAGACGAACACTGAAGCTTTCTTT
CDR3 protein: CASTLMGQTNTEAFF

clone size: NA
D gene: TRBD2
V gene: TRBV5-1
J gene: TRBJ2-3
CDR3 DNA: TGCGCCAGCAGCTCCAGCCTAGCGGGAGAGAAAAAAAGCACAGATACGCAGTATTTT
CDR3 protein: CASSSSLAGEKKSTDTQYF

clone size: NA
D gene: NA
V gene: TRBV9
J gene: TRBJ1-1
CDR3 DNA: TGTGCCAGCAGCCCATCCTTTGAGAGGGCCATGAACACTGAAGCTTTCTTT
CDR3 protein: CASSPSFERAMNTEAFF

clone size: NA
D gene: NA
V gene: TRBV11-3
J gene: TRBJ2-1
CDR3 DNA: TGTGCCAGCAGCTTAGATCGCAGGGGGGCCTACAATGAGCAGTTCTTC
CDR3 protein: CASSLDRRGAYNEQFF

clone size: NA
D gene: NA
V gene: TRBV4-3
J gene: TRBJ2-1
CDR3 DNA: TGCGCCAGCAGCCAAGAGAGACTAGGGGGCAATGAGCAGTTCTTC
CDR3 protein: CASSQERLGGNEQFF

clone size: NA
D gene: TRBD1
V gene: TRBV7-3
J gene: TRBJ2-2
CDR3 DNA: TGTGCCAGCAGTACAGGGGGTTCCGGGGAGCTGTTTTTT
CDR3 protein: CASSTGGSGELFF

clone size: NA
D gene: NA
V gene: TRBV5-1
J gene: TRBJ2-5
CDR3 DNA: TGCGCCAGCCGGGGTCCTCCTGGGGAGACCCAGTACTTC
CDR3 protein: CASRGPPGETQYF

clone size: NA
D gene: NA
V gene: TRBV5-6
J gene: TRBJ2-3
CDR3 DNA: TGTGCCAGCAGCTTGGGACAGCCAGATACGCAGTATTTT
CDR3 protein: CASSLGQPDTQYF

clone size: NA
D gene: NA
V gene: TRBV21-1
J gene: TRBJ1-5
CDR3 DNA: TGTGCCAGCAGCAAAGAGGGGAGCAATCAGCCCCAGCATTTT
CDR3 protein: CASSKEGSNQPQHF

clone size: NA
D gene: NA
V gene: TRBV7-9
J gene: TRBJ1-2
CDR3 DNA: TGTGCCAGCAGCTTAGAAGGAGGGGGCTACACCTTC
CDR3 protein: CASSLEGGGYTF

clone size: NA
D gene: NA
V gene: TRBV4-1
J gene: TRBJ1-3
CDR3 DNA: TGCGCCAGCAGCCGTTTGGTTGGTTCTGGAAACACCATATATTTT
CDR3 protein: CASSRLVGSGNTIYF

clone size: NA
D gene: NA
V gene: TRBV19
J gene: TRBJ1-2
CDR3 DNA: TGTGCCAGTAGTATTTGGCAGCCCAGAAACTATGGCTACACCTTC
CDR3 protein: CASSIWQPRNYGYTF

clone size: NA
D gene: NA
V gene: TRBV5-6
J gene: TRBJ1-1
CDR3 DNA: TGTGCCAGCAGCTTACCCAGGGAAATGAACACTGAAGCTTTCTTT
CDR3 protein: CASSLPREMNTEAFF

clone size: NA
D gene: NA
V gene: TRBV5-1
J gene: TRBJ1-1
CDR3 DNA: TGCGCCAGCAGCTTCAGTTCTGAGGGGGGCGATTTCTTT
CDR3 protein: CASSFSSEGGDFF

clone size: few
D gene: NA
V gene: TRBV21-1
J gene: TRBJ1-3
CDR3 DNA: NA
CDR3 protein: CASSNVGSGNTIYF

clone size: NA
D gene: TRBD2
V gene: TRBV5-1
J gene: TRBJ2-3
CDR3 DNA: TGCGCCAGCAGCCCTAGCGGGGGAGGGGATACGCAGTATTTT
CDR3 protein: CASSPSGGGDTQYF

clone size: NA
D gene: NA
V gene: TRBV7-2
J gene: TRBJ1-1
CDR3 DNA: TGTGCCAGCAGCTCAGACACGAACACTGAAGCTTTCTTT
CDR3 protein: CASSSDTNTEAFF

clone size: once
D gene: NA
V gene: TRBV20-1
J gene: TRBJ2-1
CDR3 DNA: TGCAGTGCTAGGTCTCATGAGCAGTTCTTC
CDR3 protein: CSARSHEQFF

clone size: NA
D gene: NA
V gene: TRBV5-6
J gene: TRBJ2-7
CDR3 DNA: TGTGCCAGCAGCCAGGGCAGGGGATCCTACGAGCAGTACTTC
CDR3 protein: CASSQGRGSYEQYF

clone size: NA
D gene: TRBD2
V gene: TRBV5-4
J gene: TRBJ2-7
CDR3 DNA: TGTGCCAGCAGCTCTAGTCGGGGGCGGGAGGGATACGAGCAGTACTTC
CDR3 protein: CASSSSRGREGYEQYF

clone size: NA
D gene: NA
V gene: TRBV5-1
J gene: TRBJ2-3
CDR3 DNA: TGCGCCAGCAGCATAGCCGGCACAGATACGCAGTATTTT
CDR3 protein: CASSIAGTDTQYF

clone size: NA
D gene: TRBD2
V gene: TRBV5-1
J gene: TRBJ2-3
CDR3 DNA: TGCGCCAGCAGCACTGGGGGGACTAGAGTCGTGGATACGCAGTATTTT
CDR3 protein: CASSTGGTRVVDTQYF

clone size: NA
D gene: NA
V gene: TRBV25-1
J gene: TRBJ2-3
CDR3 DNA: TGTGCCAGCGGTGGAAATACGCAGTATTTT
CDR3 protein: CASGGNTQYF

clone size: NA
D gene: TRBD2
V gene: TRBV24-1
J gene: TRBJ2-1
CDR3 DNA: TGTGCCACCATGGGGGAGGGAGGGCCTTACAATGAGCAGTTCTTC
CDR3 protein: CATMGEGGPYNEQFF

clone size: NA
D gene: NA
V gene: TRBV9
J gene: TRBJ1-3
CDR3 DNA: TGTGCCAGCAGTAACAAGGGGTTCTCTGGAAACACCATATATTTT
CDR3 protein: CASSNKGFSGNTIYF

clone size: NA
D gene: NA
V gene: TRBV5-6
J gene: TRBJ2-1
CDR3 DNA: TGTGCCAGCAGCTTGGATGACGCATCAATGGAGCAGTTCTTC
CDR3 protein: CASSLDDASMEQFF

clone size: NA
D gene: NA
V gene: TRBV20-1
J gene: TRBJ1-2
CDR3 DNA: TGCAGTGCTAGTTTCAGGCAGGGTAACTATGGCTACACCTTC
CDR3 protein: CSASFRQGNYGYTF

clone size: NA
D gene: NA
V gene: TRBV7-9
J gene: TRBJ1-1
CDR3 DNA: TGTGCCAGCAGCTTAGTGGTGGGAGTGAACACTGAAGCTTTCTTT
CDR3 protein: CASSLVVGVNTEAFF

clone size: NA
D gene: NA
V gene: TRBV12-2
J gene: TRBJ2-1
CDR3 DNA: TGTGCAAGTCGCTCATCCCCCGTGGGCGGGGGGTTTTTGTATGAGCAGTTCTTC
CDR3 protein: CASRSSPVGGGFLYEQFF

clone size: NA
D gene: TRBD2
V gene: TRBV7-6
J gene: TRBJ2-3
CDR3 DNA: TGTGCCAGCAGCCAGCGGGGAGAGGGTACAGATACGCAGTATTTT
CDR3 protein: CASSQRGEGTDTQYF

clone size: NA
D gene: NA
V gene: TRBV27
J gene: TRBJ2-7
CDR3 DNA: TGTGCCAGCAGTTTATGGCCAGGGAGCTCCTACGAGCAGTACTTC
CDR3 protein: CASSLWPGSSYEQYF

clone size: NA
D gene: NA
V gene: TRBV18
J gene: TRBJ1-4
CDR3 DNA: TGTGCCAGCTCGCCAGGGGAGGCAACTAATGAAAAACTGTTTTTT
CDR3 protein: CASSPGEATNEKLFF

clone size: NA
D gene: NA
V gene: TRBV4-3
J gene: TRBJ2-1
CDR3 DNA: TGCGCCAGCAGCCAAGAAGGAGGGCCGTCCCTTCCCTACAATGAGCAGTTCTTC
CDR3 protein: CASSQEGGPSLPYNEQFF

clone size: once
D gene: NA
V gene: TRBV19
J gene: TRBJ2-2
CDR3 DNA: TGTGCCAGTAGTGCACAGGGCTCCGGGGAGCTGTTTTTT
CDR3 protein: CASSAQGSGELFF

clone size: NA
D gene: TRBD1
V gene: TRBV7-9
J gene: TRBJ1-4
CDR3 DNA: TGTGCCAGCAGCCAGGACAGGGCGTTAACTAATGAAAAACTGTTTTTT
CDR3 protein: CASSQDRALTNEKLFF

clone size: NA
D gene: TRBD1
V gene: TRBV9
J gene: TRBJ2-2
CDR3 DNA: TGTGCCAGCAGCGTTCAACCCGACCGACAGGGAAACACCGGGGAGCTGTTTTTT
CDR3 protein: CASSVQPDRQGNTGELFF

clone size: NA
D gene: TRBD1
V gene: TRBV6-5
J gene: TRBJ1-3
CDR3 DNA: TGTGCCAGCAGCTTGACAGGGGCTGGAAACACCATATATTTT
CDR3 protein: CASSLTGAGNTIYF

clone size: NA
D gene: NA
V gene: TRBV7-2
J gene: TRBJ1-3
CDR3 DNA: TGTGCCAGCAGCTCACCGGGAAACACCATATATTTT
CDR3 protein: CASSSPGNTIYF

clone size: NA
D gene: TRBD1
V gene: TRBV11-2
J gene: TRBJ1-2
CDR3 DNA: TGTGCCAGCAGCTTAGATGGGACAGGGTATGGCTACACCTTC
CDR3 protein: CASSLDGTGYGYTF